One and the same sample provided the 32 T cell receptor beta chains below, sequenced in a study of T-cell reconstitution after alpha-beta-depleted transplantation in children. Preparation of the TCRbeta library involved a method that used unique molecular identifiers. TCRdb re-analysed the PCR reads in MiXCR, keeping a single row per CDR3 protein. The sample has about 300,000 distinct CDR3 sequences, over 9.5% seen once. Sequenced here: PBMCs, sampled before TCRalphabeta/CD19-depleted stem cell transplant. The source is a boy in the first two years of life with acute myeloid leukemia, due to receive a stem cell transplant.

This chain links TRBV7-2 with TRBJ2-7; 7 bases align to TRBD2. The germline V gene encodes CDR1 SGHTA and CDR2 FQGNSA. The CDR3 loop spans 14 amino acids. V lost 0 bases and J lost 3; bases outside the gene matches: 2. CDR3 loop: CASSLARTSYEQYF. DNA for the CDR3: TGTGCCAGCAGCTTAGCGCGGACTAGCTACGAGCAGTACTTC.

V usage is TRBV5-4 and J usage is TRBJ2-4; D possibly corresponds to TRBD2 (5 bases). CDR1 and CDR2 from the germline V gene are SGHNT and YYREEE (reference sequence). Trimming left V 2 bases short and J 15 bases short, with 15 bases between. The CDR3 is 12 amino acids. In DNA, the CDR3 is TGTGCCAGCAGCTTAGAGGGCCTCCCTTTGTACTTC. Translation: CASSLEGLPLYF.

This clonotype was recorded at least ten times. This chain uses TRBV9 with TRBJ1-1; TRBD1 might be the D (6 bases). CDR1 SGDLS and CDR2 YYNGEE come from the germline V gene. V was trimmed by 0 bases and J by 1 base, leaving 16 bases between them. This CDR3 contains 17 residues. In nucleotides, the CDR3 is TGTGCCAGCAGCGTAGCTACGCGACAGGCGTCGAACACTGAAGCTTTCTTT. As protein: CASSVATRQASNTEAFF.

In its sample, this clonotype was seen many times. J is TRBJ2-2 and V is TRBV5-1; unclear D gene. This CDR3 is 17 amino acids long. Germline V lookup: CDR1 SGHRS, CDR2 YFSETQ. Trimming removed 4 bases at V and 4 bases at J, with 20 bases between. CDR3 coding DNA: TGCGCCAGCAGCCCCGCCGGGCACCCGGCGAGCACCGGGGAGCTGTTTTTT. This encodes CASSPAGHPASTGELFF. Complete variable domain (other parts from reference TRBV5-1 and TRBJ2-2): KAGVTQTPRYLIKTRGQQVTLSCSPISGHRSVSWYQQTPGQGLQFLFEYFSETQRNKGNFPGRFSGRQFSNSRSEMNVSTLELGDSALYLCASSPAGHPASTGELFFGEGSRLTVL.

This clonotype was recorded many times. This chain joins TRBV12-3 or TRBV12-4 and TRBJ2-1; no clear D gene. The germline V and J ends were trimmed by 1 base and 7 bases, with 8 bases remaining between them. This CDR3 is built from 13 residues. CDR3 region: CASSLEARNEQFF. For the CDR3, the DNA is TGTGCCAGCAGTTTAGAGGCTAGGAATGAGCAGTTCTTC.

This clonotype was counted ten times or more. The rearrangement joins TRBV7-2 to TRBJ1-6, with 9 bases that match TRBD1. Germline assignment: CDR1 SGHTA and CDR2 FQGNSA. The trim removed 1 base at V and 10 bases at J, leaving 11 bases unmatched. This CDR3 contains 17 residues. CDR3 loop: CASSLVRAGQGGSPLHF. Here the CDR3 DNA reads TGTGCCAGCAGCTTAGTTCGGGCGGGACAGGGTGGCTCACCCCTCCACTTT.

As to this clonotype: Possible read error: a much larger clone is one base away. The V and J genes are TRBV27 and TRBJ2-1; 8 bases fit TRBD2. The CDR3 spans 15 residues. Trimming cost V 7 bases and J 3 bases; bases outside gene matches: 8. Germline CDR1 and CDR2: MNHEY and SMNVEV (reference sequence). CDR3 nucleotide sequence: TGTGCCAGCACCCCGGGGGGGCTCGACTACAATGAGCAGTTCTTC. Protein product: CASTPGGLDYNEQFF.

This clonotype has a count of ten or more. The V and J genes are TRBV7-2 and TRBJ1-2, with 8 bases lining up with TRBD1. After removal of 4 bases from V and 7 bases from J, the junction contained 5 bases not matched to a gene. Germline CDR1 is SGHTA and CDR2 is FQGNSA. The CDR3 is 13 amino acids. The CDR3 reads CASSSGTGFGYTF. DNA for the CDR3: TGTGCCAGCAGCTCCGGGACAGGTTTTGGCTACACCTTC.

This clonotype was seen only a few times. In nucleotides, the CDR3 is TGTGCCAGCAGTTACTCGTCGGGGCTTAATGAAAAACTGTTTTTT. As protein: CASSYSSGLNEKLFF. The chain recombines TRBV6-5 with TRBJ1-4; maybe TRBD1 (5 bases). Trimming took 0 bases from V and 4 from J, leaving 9 bases between them. CDR1 MNHEY and CDR2 SVGAGI come from the germline V gene. The CDR3 is made up of 15 amino acids.

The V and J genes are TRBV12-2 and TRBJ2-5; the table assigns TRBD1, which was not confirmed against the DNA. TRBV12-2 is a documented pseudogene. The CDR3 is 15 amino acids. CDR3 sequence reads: CASRPEGGPQETQYF. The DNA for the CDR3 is TGTGCAAGTCGTCCCGAGGGGGGGCCGCAAGAGACCCAGTACTTC.

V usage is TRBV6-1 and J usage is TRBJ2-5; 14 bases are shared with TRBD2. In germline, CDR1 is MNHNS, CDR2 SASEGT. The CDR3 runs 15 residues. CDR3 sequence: CASGLAGAWQETQYF. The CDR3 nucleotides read TGTGCTTCGGGACTAGCGGGAGCGTGGCAAGAGACCCAGTACTTC.

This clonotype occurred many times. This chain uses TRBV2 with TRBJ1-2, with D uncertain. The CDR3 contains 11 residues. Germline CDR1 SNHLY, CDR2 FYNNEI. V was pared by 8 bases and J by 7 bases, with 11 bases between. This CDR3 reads CASDGESGYTF. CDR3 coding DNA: TGTGCCAGCGACGGGGAGAGTGGCTACACCTTC.

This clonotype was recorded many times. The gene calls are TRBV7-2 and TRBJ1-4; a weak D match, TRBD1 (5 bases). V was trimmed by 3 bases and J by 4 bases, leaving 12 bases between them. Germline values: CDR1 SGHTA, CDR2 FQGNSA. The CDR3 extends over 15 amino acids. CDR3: CASSFQGAYNEKLFF. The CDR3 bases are TGTGCCAGCAGCTTCCAAGGGGCCTATAATGAAAAACTGTTTTTT.

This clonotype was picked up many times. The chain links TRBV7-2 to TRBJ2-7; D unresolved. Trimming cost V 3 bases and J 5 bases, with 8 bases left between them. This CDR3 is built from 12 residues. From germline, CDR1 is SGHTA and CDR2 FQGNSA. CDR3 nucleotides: TGTGCCAGCAGCTTTCCGCGAGACGAGCAGTACTTC. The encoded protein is CASSFPRDEQYF.

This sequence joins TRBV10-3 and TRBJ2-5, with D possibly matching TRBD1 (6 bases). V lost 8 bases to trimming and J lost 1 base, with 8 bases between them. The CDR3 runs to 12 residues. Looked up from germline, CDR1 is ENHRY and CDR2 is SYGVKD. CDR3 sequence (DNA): TGTGCCATCGCACAGGGCCAAGAGACCCAGTACTTC. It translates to CAIAQGQETQYF.

CDR3 region: CASRLTGTGRNTGELFF. CDR3 nucleotides: TGTGCCAGCAGACTCACCGGGACAGGGAGGAACACCGGGGAGCTGTTTTTT. V and J are TRBV2 and TRBJ2-2; 9 nucleotides match TRBD1. The CDR3 has 17 amino acids. Trimming removed 6 bases from V and 1 base from J; junction bases left unmatched: 9. The germline gives CDR1 SNHLY, CDR2 FYNNEI.

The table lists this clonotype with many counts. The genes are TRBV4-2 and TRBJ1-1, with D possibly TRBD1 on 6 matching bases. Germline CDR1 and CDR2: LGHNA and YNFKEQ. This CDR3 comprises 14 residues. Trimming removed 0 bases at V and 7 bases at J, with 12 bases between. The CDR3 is CASSQDGGRVEAFF. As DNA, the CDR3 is TGTGCCAGCAGCCAAGACGGGGGCAGGGTTGAAGCTTTCTTT.

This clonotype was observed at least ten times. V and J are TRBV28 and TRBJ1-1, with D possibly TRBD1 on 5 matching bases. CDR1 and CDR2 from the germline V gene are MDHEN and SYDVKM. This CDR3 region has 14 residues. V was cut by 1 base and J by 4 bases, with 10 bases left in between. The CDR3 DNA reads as TGTGCCAGCAGTTTATTCCGGGACGGCACTGAAGCTTTCTTT. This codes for CASSLFRDGTEAFF. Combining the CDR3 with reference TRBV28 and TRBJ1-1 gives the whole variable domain DVKVTQSSRYLVKRTGEKVFLECVQDMDHENMFWYRQDPGLGLRLIYFSYDVKMKEKGDIPEGYSVSREKKERFSLILESASTNQTSMYLCASSLFRDGTEAFFGQGTRLTVV.

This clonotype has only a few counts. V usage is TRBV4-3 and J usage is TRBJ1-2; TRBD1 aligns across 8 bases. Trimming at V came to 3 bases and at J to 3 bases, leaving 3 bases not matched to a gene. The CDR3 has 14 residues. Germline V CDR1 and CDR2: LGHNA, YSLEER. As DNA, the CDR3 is TGCGCCAGCAGCCAGCTGACAGGGGACTATGGCTACACCTTC. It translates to CASSQLTGDYGYTF.

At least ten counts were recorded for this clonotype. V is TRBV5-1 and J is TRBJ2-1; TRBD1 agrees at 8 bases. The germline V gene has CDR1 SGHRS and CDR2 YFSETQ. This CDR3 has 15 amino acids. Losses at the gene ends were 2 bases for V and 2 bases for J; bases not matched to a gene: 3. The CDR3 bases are TGCGCCAGCAGCTTTGACAGGGGACCCTACAATGAGCAGTTCTTC. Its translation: CASSFDRGPYNEQFF.

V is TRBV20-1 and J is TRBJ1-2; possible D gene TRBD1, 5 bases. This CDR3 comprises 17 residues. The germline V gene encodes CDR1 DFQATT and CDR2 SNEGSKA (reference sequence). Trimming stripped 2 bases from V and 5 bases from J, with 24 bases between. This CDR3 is CSARPLARWGPLYGYTF. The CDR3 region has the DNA TGCAGTGCTAGACCCTTGGCCCGATGGGGCCCCCTGTATGGCTACACCTTC.

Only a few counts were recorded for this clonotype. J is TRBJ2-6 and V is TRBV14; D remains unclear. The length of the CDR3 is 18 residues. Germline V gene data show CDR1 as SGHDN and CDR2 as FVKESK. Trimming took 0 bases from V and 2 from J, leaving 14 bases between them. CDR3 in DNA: TGTGCCAGCAGCCAAGAGGAGTTTTGGGTAACTGGGGCCAACGTCCTGACTTTC. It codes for CASSQEEFWVTGANVLTF.

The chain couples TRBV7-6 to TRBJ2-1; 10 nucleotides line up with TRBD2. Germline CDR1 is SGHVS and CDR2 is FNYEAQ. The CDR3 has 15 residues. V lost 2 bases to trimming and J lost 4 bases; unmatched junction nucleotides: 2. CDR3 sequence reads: CASSLLAGEYNEQFF. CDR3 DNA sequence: TGTGCCAGCAGCTTACTAGCGGGAGAGTACAATGAGCAGTTCTTC.

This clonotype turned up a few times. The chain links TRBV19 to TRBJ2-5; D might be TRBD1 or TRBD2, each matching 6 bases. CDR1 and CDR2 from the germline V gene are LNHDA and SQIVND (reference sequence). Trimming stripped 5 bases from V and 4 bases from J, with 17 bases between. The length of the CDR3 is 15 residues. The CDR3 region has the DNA TGTGCCAGTAGTTCCGAAGAGGGGGGTGCAGAGACCCAGTACTTC. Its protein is CASSSEEGGAETQYF.

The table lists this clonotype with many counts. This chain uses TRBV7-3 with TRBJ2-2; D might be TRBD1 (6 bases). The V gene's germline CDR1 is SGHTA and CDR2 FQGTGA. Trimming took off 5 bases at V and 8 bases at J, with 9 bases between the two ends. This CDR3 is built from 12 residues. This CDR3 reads CASSARGGELFF. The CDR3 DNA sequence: TGTGCCAGCAGCGCCAGGGGAGGGGAGCTGTTTTTT.

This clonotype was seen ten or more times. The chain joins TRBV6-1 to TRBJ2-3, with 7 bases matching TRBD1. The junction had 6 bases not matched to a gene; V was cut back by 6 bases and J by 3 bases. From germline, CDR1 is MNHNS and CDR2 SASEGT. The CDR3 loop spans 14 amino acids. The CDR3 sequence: CASSNRGRTDTQYF. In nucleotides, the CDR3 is TGTGCCAGCAGCAACAGGGGAAGGACAGATACGCAGTATTTT.

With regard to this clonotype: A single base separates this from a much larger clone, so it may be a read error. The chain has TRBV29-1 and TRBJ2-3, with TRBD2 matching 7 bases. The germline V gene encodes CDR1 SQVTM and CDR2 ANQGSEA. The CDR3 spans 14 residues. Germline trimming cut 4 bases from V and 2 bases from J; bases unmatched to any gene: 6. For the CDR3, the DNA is TGCAGCGTTGCCGGGACTACTAACACAGATACGCAGTATTTT. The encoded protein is CSVAGTTNTDTQYF.

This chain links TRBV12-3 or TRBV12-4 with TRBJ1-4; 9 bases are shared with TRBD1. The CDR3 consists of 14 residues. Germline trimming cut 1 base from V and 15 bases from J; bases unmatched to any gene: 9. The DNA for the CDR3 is TGTGCCAGCAGTTTAGGGTCACAGGGGGCGGTCTTGTTTTTT. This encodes CASSLGSQGAVLFF.

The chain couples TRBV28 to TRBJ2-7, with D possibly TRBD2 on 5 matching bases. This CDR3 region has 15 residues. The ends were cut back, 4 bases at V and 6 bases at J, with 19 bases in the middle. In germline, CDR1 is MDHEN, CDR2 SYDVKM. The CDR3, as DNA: TGTGCCAGCAGTTCGATCACTAGTTCCCACTCCGAGCAGTACTTC. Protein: CASSSITSSHSEQYF.

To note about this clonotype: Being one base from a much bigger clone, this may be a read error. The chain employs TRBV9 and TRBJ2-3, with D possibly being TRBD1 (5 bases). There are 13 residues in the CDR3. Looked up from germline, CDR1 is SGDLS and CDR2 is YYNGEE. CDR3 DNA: TGTGCCTGCAGTGCTCAGGGCGCAGATACGCAGTATTTT. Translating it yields CACSAQGADTQYF.

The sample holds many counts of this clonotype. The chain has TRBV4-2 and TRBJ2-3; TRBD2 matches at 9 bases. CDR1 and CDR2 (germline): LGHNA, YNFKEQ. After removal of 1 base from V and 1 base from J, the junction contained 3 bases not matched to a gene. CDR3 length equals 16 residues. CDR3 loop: CASSQVGGRGTDTQYF. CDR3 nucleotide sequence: TGTGCCAGCAGCCAAGTGGGCGGGAGGGGCACAGATACGCAGTATTTT.

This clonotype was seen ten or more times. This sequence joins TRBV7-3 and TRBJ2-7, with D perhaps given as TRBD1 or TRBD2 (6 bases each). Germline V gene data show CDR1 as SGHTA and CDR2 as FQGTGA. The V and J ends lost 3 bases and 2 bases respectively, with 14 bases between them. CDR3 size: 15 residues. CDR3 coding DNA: TGTGCCAGCAGCTTGGCCCCACGGGGGCCCTACGAGCAGTACTTC. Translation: CASSLAPRGPYEQYF.